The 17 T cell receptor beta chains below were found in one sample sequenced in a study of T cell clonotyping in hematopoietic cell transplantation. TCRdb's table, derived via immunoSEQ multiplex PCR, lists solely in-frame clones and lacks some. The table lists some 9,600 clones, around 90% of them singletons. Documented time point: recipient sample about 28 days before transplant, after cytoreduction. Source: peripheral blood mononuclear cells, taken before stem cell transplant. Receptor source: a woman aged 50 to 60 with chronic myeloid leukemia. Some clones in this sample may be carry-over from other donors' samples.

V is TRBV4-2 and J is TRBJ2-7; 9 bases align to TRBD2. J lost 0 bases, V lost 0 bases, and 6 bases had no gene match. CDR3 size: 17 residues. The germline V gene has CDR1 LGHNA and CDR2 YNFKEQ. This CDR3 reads CASSQDGEREDSYEQYF. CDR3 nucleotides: TGTGCCAGCAGCCAAGATGGGGAGCGGGAGGACTCCTACGAGCAGTACTTC.

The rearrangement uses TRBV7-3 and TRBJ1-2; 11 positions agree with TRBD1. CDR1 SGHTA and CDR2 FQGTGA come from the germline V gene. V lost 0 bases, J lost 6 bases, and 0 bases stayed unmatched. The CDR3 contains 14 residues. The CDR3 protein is CASSLTGQGDGYTF. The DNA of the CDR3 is TGTGCCAGCAGCTTAACGGGACAGGGGGATGGCTACACCTTC.

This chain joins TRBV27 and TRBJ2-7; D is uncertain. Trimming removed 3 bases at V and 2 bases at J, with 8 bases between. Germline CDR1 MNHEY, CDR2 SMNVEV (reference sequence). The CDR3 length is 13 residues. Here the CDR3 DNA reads TGTGCCAGCAGTTTTTCGGTCGCCTACGAGCAGTACTTC. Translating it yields CASSFSVAYEQYF.

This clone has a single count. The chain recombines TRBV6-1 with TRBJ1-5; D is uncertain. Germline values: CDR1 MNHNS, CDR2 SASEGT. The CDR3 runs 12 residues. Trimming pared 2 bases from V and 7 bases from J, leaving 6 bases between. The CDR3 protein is CASSEWEQPQHF. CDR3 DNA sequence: TGTGCCAGCAGTGAATGGGAACAGCCCCAGCATTTT.

CDR3 loop: CASSFGDLVLYEQYF. The CDR3 DNA is TGTGCCAGCAGCTTCGGGGACCTAGTTCTATACGAGCAGTACTTC. The V call is TRBV5-5, the J call TRBJ2-7; possibly TRBD1 or TRBD2 for D (5 bases each). With 2 bases removed from V and 4 bases from J, the gap between germline ends came to 16 bases. The germline V gene has CDR1 SGHKS and CDR2 YYEKEE (reference sequence). The CDR3 has 15 residues. The entire variable domain, with the rest obtained from reference TRBV5-5 and TRBJ2-7, is as follows: DAGVTQSPTHLIKTRGQQVTLRCSPISGHKSVSWYQQVLGQGPQFIFQYYEKEERGRGNFPDRFSARQFPNYSSELNVNALLLGDSALYLCASSFGDLVLYEQYFGPGTRLTVT.

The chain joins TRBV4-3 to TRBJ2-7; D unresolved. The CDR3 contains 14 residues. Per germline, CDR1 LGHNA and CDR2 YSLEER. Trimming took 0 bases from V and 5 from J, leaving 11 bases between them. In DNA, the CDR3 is TGCGCCAGCAGCCAAGATTTGACTTCACACGAGCAGTACTTC. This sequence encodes CASSQDLTSHEQYF.

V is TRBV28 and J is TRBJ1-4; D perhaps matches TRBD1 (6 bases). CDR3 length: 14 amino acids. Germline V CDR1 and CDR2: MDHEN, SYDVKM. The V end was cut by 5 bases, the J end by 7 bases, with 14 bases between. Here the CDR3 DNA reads TGTGCCAGCAGTACAGGGTATCGGAGTGAAAAACTGTTTTTT. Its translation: CASSTGYRSEKLFF.

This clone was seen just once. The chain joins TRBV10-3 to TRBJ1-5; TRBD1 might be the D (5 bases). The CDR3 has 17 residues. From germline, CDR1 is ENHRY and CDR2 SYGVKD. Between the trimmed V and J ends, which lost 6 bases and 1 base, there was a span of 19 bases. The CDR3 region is CAISSALGGTSNQPQHF. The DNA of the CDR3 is TGTGCCATCAGCTCCGCTCTCGGGGGAACGAGCAATCAGCCCCAGCATTTT.

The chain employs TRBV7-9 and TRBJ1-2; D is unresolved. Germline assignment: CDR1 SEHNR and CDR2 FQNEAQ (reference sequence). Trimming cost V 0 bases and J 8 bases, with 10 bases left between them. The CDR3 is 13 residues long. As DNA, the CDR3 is TGTGCCAGCAGCTTAGCCCCCGAACCCGGCTACACCTTC. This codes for CASSLAPEPGYTF.

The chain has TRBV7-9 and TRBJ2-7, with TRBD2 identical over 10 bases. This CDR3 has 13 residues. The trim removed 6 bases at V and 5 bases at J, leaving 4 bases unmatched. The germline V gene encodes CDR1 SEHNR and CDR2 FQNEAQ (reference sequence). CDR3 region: CASRASGSDEQYF. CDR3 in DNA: TGTGCCAGCAGGGCTAGCGGGAGCGACGAGCAGTACTTC.

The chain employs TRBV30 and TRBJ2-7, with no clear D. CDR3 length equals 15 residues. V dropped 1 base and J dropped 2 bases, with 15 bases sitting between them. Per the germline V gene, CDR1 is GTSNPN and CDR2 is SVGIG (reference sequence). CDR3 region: CAWSGGEDGAYEQYF. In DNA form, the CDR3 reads TGTGCCTGGAGTGGGGGTGAGGACGGAGCCTACGAGCAGTACTTC.

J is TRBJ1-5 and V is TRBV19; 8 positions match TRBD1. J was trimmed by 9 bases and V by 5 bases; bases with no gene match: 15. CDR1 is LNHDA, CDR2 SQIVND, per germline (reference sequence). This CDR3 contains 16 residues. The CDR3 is CASSPETGQAGGPQHF. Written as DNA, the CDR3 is TGTGCCAGTAGTCCAGAGACGGGACAGGCGGGGGGGCCCCAGCATTTT. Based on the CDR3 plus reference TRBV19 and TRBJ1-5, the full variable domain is DGGITQSPKYLFRKEGQNVTLSCEQNLNHDAMYWYRQDPGQGLRLIYYSQIVNDFQKGDIAEGYSVSREKKESFPLTVTSAQKNPTAFYLCASSPETGQAGGPQHFGDGTRLSIL.

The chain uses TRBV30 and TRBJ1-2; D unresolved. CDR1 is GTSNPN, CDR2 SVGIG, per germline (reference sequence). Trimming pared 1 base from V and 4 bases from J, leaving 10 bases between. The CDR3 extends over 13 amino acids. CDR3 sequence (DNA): TGTGCCTGGAGTGAGGCGGCACTCTATGGCTACACCTTC. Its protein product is CAWSEAALYGYTF.

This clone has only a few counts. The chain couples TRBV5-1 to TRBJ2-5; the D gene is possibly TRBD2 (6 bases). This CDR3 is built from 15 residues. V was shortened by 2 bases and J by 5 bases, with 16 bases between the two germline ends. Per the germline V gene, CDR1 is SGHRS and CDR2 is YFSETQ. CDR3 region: CASSLLPGERETQYF. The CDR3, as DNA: TGCGCCAGCAGCTTACTGCCGGGAGAACGGGAGACCCAGTACTTC.

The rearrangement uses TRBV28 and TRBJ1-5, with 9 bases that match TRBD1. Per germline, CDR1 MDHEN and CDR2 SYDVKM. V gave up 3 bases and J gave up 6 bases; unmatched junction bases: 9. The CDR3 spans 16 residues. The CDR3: CASSFPGTGSGQPQHF. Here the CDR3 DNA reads TGTGCCAGCAGTTTCCCCGGGACAGGGTCCGGTCAGCCCCAGCATTTT.

This chain's CDR3 is CASSPKPGQGYNEQFF. The CDR3 nucleotides are TGCGCCAGCAGCCCCAAACCGGGACAGGGCTACAATGAGCAGTTCTTC. The chain combines TRBV4-1 with TRBJ2-1; 9 bases match TRBD1. Germline V lookup: CDR1 MGHRA, CDR2 YSYEKL. Trimming removed 4 bases from V and 3 bases from J; junction bases left unmatched: 7. This CDR3 has 16 residues.

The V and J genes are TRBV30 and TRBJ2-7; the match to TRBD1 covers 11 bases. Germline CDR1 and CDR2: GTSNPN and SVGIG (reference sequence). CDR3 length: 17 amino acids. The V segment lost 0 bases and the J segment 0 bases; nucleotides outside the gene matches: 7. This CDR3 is CAWSVRVGTGGSYEQYF. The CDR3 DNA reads TGTGCCTGGAGTGTACGAGTCGGGACAGGGGGCTCCTACGAGCAGTACTTC.